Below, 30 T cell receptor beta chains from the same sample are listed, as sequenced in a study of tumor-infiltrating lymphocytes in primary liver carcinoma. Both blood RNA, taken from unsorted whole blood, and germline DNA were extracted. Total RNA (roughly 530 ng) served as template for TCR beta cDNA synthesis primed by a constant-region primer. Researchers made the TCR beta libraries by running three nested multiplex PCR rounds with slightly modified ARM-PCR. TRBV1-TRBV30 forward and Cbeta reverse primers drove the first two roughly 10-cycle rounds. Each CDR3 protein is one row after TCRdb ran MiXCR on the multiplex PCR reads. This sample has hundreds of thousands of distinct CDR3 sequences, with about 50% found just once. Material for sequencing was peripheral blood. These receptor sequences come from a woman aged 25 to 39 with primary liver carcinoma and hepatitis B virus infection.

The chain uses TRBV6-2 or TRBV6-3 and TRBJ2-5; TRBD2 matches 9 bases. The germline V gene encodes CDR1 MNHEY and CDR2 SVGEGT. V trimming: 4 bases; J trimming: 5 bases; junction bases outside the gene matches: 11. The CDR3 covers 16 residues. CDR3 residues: CASSSAGGPRSETQYF. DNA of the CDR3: TGTGCCAGCAGTTCCGCGGGAGGGCCGAGGAGCGAGACCCAGTACTTC.

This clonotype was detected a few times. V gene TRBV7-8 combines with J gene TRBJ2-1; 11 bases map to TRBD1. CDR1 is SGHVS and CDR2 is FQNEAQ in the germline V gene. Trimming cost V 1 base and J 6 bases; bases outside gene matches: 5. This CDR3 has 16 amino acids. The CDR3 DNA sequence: TGTGCCAGCAGCTTAGTCCGGACAGGGGGCTCCAATGAGCAGTTCTTC. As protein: CASSLVRTGGSNEQFF.

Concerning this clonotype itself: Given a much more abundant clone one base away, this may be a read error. The CDR3 here is CAGSRSDSNRQHF. The CDR3 DNA follows: TGTGCCGGCAGTCGGAGTGATAGCAACCGCCAGCATTTT. The gene calls are TRBV12-3 or TRBV12-4 and TRBJ1-5; D is ambiguous. The CDR3 has 13 residues.

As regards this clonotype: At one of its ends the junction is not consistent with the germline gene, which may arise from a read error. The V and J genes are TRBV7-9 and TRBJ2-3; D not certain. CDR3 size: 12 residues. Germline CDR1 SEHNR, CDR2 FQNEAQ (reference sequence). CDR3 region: CAGSLGPDTQYF. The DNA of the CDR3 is TGTGCCGGCAGCTTAGGACCAGATACGCAGTATTTT.

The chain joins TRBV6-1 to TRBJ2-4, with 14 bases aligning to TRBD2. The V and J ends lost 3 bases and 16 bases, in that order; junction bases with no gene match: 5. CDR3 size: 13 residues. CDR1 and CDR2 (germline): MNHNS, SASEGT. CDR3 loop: CASSEGLAGDSYF. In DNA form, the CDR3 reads TGTGCCAGCAGTGAGGGACTAGCGGGAGACTCTTACTTC.

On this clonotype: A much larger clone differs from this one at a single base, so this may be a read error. The CDR3 coding sequence is TGTGCCAGCAGCCAACATTTTGCTAGTGGCGCGGATACGCAGTATTTT. Protein product: CASSQHFASGADTQYF. This sequence joins TRBV4-2 and TRBJ2-3; unclear D gene. The CDR3 is 16 amino acids. Trimming shortened V by 2 bases and J by 6 bases, and 18 bases separated the two germline ends. Germline V gene data show CDR1 as LGHNA and CDR2 as YNFKEQ.

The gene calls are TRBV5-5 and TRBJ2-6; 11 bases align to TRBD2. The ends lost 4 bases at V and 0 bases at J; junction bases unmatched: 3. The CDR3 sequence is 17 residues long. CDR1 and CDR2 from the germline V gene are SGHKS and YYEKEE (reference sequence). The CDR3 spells CASSTLAGGSGANVLTF. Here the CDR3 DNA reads TGTGCCAGCAGCACTCTAGCGGGAGGCTCTGGGGCCAACGTCCTGACTTTC. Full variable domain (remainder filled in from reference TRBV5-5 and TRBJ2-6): DAGVTQSPTHLIKTRGQQVTLRCSPISGHKSVSWYQQVLGQGPQFIFQYYEKEERGRGNFPDRFSARQFPNYSSELNVNALLLGDSALYLCASSTLAGGSGANVLTFGAGSRLTVL.

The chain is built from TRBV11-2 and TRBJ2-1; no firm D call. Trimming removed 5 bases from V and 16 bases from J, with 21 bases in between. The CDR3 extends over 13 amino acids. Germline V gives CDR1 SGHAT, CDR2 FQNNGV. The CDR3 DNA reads TGTGCCAGCAGCCGAGAATCATACAATGACCACTTCTTC. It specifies CASSRESYNDHFF.

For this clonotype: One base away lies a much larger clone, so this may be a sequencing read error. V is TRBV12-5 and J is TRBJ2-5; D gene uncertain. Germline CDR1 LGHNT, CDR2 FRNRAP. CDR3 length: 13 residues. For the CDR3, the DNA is TGTGCTAGTGGTTTGTCAGACCAAGGGACCCAGTACTTC. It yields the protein CASGLSDQGTQYF.

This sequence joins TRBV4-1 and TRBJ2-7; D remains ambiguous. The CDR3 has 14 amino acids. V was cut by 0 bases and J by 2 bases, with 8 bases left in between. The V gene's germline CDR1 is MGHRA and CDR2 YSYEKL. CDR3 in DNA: TGCGCCAGCAGCCAAGATGGGGTTACCTACGAGCAGTACTTC. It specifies CASSQDGVTYEQYF.

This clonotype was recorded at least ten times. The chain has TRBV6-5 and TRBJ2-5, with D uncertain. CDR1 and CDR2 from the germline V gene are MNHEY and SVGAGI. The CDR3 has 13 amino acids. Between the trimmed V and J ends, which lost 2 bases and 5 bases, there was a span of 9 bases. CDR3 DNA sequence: TGTGCCAGCAGTTACCGACACACGGAGACCCAGTACTTC. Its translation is CASSYRHTETQYF.

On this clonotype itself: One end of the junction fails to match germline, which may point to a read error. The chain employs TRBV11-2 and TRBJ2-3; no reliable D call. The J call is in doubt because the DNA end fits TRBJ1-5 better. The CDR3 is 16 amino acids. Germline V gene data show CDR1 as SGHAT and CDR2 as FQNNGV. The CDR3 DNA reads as TGTGTCAGCAGCCCGAGGGAGACGTTGAGCACAAATACGCAGCATTTT. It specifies CVSSPRETLSTNTQHF.

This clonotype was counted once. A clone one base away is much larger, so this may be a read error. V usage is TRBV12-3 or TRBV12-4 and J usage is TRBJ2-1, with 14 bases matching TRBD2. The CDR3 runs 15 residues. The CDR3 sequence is CVSSRTSGRIKEQFF. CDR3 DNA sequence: TGTGTCAGCAGTCGGACTAGCGGGAGGATCAAAGAGCAGTTCTTC.

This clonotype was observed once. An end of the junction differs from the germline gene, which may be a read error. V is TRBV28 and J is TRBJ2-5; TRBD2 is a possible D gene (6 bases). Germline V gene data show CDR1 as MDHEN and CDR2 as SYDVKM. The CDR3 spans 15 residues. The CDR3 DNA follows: TGTGCCATCAGTATATGGGCGGGACCCCAAGAGACTCAGTACTTC. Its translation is CAISIWAGPQETQYF.

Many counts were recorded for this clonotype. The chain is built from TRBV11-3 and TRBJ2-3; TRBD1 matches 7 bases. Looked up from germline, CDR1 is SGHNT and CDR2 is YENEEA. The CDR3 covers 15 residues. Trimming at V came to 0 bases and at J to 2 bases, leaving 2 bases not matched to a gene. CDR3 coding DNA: TGTGCCAGCAGCTTAGATGGACAGGTCACAGATACGCAGTATTTT. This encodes CASSLDGQVTDTQYF.

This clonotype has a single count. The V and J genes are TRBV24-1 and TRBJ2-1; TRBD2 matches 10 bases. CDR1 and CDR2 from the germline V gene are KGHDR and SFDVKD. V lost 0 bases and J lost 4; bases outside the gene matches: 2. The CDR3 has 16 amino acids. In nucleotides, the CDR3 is TGTGCCACCAGTGATTTGGCGACTAGCGGGTACAATGAGCAGTTCTTC. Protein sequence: CATSDLATSGYNEQFF.

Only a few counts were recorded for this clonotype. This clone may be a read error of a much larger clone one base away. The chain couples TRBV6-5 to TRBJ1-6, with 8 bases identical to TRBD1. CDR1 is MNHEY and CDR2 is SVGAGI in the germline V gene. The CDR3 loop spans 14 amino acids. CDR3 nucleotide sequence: TGTGTCAGCAGTTACTCGGACAGGGCCGGTCCCCTCCACTTT. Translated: CVSSYSDRAGPLHF.

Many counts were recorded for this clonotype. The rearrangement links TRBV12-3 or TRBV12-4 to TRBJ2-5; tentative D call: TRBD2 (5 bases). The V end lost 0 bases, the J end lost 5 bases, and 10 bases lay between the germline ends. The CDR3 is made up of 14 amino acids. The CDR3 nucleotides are TGTGCCAGCAGTTTAGCGTGGGCTAGCGAGACCCAGTACTTC. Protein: CASSLAWASETQYF.

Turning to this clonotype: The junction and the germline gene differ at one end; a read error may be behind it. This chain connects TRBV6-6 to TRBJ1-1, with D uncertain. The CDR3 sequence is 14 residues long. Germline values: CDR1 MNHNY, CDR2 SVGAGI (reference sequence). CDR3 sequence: CASRTRTANAEAFF. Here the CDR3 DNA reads TGTGCCAGCAGAACGAGGACGGCGAACGCTGAAGCTTTCTTT.

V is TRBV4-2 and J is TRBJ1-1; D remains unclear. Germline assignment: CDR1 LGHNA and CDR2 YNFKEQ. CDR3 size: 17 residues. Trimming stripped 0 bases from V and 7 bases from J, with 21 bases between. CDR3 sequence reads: CASSQDRPLEGKIEAFF. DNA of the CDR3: TGTGCCAGCAGCCAAGATCGCCCCCTAGAGGGAAAGATTGAAGCTTTCTTT.

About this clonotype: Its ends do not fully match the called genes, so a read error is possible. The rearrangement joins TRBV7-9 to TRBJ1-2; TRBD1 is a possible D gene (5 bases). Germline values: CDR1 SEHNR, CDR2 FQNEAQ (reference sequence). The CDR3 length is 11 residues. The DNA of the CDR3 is TGTGTCAGCAGCTTGCAGGGCGGCTACACCTTC. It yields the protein CVSSLQGGYTF.

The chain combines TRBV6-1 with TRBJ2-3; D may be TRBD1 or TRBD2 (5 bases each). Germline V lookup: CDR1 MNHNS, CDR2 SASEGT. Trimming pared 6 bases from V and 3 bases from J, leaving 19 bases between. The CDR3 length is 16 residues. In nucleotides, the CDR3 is TGTGCCAGCAGCCCCGATGGAGGCACAGGTACAGATACGCAGTATTTT. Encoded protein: CASSPDGGTGTDTQYF.

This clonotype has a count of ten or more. DNA of the CDR3: TGCAGCGTTGGGCAGACTAGCACAGATACGCAGTATTTT. Translating gives CSVGQTSTDTQYF. The chain carries TRBV29-1 and TRBJ2-3; D remains ambiguous. The CDR3 has 13 residues. From germline, CDR1 is SQVTM and CDR2 ANQGSEA. Trimming left V 4 bases short and J 0 bases short, with 8 bases between.

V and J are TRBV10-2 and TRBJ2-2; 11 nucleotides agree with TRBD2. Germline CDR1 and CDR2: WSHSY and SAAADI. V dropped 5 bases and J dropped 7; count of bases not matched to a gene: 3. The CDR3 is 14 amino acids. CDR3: CASSLAGGIGELFF. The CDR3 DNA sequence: TGCGCCAGCAGTCTAGCGGGAGGCATCGGGGAGCTGTTTTTT.

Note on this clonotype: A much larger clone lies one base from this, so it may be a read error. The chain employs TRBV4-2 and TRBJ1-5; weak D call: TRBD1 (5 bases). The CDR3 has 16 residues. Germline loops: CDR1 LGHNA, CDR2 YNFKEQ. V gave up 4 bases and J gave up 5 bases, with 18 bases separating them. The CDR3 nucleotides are TGTGCCAGCAGCCTGACTTCTGGGAGAGGGGATCAGCCCCAGCATTTT. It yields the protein CASSLTSGRGDQPQHF.

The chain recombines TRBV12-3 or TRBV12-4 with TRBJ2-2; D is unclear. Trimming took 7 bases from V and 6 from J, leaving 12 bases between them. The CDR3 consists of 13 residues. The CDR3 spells CASTLRRPGELFF. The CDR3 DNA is TGTGCCAGCACCCTTAGAAGGCCCGGGGAGCTGTTTTTT.

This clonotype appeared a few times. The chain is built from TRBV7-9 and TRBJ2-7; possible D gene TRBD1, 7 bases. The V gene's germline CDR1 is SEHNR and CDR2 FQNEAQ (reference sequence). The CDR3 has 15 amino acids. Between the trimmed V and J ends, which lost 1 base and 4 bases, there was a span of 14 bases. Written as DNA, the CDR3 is TGTGCCAGCAGCTTAGTCGGGGCAGGGGGGTACGAGCAGTACTTC. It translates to CASSLVGAGGYEQYF.

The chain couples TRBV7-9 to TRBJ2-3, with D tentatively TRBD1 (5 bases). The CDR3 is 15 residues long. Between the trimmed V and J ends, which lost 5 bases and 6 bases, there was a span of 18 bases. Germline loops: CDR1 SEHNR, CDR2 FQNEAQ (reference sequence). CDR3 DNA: TGTGCCAGCAGCCCGAAGGGAAGGGGCGAGGATACGCAGTATTTT. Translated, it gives CASSPKGRGEDTQYF.

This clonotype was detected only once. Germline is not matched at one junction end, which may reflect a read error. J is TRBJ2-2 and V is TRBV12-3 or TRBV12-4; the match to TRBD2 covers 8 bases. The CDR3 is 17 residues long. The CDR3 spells CASRLPSGWARTEELFF. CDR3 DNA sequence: TGTGCCAGCAGACTCCCTAGCGGGTGGGCACGCACCGAGGAGCTGTTTTTT.

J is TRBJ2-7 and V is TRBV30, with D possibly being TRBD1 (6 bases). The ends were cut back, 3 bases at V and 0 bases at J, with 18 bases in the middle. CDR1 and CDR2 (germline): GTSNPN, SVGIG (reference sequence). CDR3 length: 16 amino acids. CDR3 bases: TGTGCCTGGAGCCGTTCCAGGGGACGCAGCTCCTACGAGCAGTACTTC. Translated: CAWSRSRGRSSYEQYF.